The T cell receptor (beta chain) described here comes from a study of identical twins. Study-level results: For monozygotic twins, models underestimated out-of-frame TCR alpha sharing. Fewer insertions characterized abundant cord blood beta clonotypes, whereas memory repertoires showed none.

V shed 8 bases, J shed 1 base, and the junction held 5 bases outside the gene matches. The length of the CDR3 is 15 residues. This clonotype was seen ten or more times. The target antigen is unknown. From the 5' RACE reads, TCRdb called clonotypes with MiXCR, one entry per CDR3 protein. The data contain 500,000 or so distinct CDR3 sequences, 13% to 15% of them singletons. The sample was also reused in another study, on yellow fever vaccine responses in identical twins.

This sequence joins TRBV12-3 or TRBV12-4 and TRBJ2-5; TRBD2 aligns across 12 bases. The clonotype was recovered from a woman under 30 in good health. The sequencing sample was made of CD4+ T cells sorted from blood. Here the CDR3 DNA reads TGTGCCAGCGGGAGGACTAGCGGGGCCCAAGAGACCCAGTACTTC. Protein product: CASGRTSGAQETQYF.